A single sample is the source of the 27 T cell receptor beta chains below, sequenced in a study of cytomegalovirus exposure and HLA in healthy donors. The PCR ran on 60 Vbeta and 13 Jbeta primers. Method: immunoSEQ multiplex PCR; TCRdb's copy keeps in-frame clones and lacks some. The table shows roughly 100,000 clones, with about 75% occurring only once. The sample consisted of PBMCs. The receptors here all came from a man aged 55 to 69 in good health and CMV-seropositive.

This clone was seen just once. The junction and the germline gene differ at one end; a read error may be behind it. The sample has other DNA sequences that encode this CDR3 too. V is TRBV11-2 and J is TRBJ1-6, with D tentatively TRBD1 (5 bases). The CDR3 length is 15 residues. Germline-derived CDR1 and CDR2 are SGHAT and FQNNGV. CDR3 in DNA: TGTGCCAGCAGCTTATCCGGGGGGTCAAATTCGCCCCTCCACTTT. It specifies CASSLSGGSNSPLHF.

V and J are TRBV10-3 and TRBJ2-1, with 8 positions matching TRBD2. Germline V CDR1 and CDR2: ENHRY, SYGVKD. CDR3 length equals 16 residues. V dropped 5 bases and J dropped 8; count of bases not matched to a gene: 14. CDR3 residues: CAISQAGERGKDEQFF. The DNA of the CDR3 is TGTGCCATCAGTCAAGCAGGCGAGCGGGGGAAGGATGAGCAGTTCTTC.

The rearrangement uses TRBV9 and TRBJ1-3; TRBD1 agrees at 8 bases. From germline, CDR1 is SGDLS and CDR2 YYNGEE. The V and J ends lost 1 base and 0 bases, in that order; junction bases with no gene match: 6. This CDR3 is 17 amino acids long. In nucleotides, the CDR3 is TGTGCCAGCAGCGTAAAGGGACAGGATTACTCTGGAAACACCATATATTTT. This encodes CASSVKGQDYSGNTIYF. The full variable domain, in which reference TRBV9 and TRBJ1-3 provide the parts outside the CDR3, is DSGVTQTPKHLITATGQRVTLRCSPRSGDLSVYWYQQSLDQGLQFLIQYYNGEERAKGNILERFSAQQFPDLHSELNLSSLELGDSALYFCASSVKGQDYSGNTIYFGEGSWLTVV.

The V call is TRBV6-5, the J call TRBJ2-5, with D possibly being TRBD1 (5 bases). V lost 2 bases and J 1 base, leaving 14 bases between the germline ends. Germline CDR1 and CDR2: MNHEY and SVGAGI. The CDR3 has 16 residues. The CDR3 is CASSYIGAAVQETQYF. DNA of the CDR3: TGTGCCAGCAGTTACATTGGGGCAGCAGTCCAAGAGACCCAGTACTTC.

The chain employs TRBV7-3 and TRBJ1-2; 7 positions match TRBD1. Germline V gene data show CDR1 as SGHTA and CDR2 as FQGTGA. J was trimmed by 7 bases and V by 6 bases; bases with no gene match: 17. This CDR3 has 16 residues. The CDR3 spells CASSPAARTGIFGYTF. As DNA, the CDR3 is TGTGCCAGCAGTCCAGCGGCTAGGACAGGCATATTTGGCTACACCTTC.

This chain links TRBV18 with TRBJ2-1; the match to TRBD2 covers 14 bases. The CDR3 is 18 residues long. V lost 6 bases, J lost 0 bases, and 7 bases stayed unmatched. Germline V lookup: CDR1 KGHSH, CDR2 LQKENI. CDR3 nucleotides: TGTGCCAGCTCGCCTGGACTAGCGGGGGGTCTCTCCTACAATGAGCAGTTCTTC. This translates into CASSPGLAGGLSYNEQFF.

This chain connects TRBV6-5 to TRBJ2-5, with D perhaps TRBD2 (6 bases). The CDR3 runs 15 residues. Germline V gene lookup returns CDR1 MNHEY and CDR2 SVGAGI. The V end lost 1 base, the J end lost 3 bases, and 12 bases lay between the germline ends. CDR3 sequence (DNA): TGTGCCAGCAGTTACTGGGCGGGGATCAAAGAGACCCAGTACTTC. Protein sequence: CASSYWAGIKETQYF.

The genes are TRBV19 and TRBJ2-1; D is possibly TRBD2 (8 bases). CDR3 size: 12 residues. With 9 bases removed from V and 8 bases from J, the gap between germline ends came to 14 bases. From germline, CDR1 is LNHDA and CDR2 SQIVND (reference sequence). The DNA of the CDR3 is TGTGCCAGGGCGGGGGGACAGCATGAGCAGTTCTTC. The encoded protein is CARAGGQHEQFF.

The V call is TRBV11-2, the J call TRBJ1-3, with D possibly being TRBD1 (6 bases). The germline gives CDR1 SGHAT, CDR2 FQNNGV. The V and J ends lost 3 bases and 9 bases respectively, with 12 bases between them. The CDR3 extends over 13 amino acids. The CDR3 spells CASSFQGQATIYF. CDR3 nucleotide sequence: TGTGCCAGCAGCTTCCAGGGGCAAGCCACCATATATTTT.

The chain is built from TRBV5-1 and TRBJ2-5; 8 bases line up with TRBD2. CDR1 is SGHRS and CDR2 is YFSETQ in the germline V gene. After removal of 3 bases from V and 5 bases from J, the junction contained 9 bases not matched to a gene. The CDR3 totals 15 residues. CDR3 bases: TGCGCCAGCAGCTGGGGGACTAGTGAGTTTGAGACCCAGTACTTC. Amino acid sequence: CASSWGTSEFETQYF.

This chain links TRBV7-9 with TRBJ1-2; perhaps TRBD1 as D (6 bases). This CDR3 has 15 amino acids. With 5 bases removed from V and 4 bases from J, the gap between germline ends came to 17 bases. Germline V CDR1 and CDR2: SEHNR, FQNEAQ (reference sequence). The CDR3 region has the DNA TGTGCCAGCAGCCCCACCCTCAGGGGTGGCTATGGCTACACCTTC. Translating gives CASSPTLRGGYGYTF.

This clone was seen a handful of times. The chain is built from TRBV28 and TRBJ2-7, with a weak D call TRBD2 (7 bases). Trimming cost V 10 bases and J 6 bases, with 19 bases left between them. This CDR3 has 13 residues. Germline CDR1 is MDHEN and CDR2 is SYDVKM. CDR3 nucleotide sequence: TGTGCCACCCACGGGGGGCCAATTCTCGAGCAGTACTTC. Protein product: CATHGGPILEQYF.

The table lists this clone with a few counts. CDR3 in DNA: TGTGCCACCAGCAGAGGACAGGGCTGGGGCTACACCTTC. It is translated as CATSRGQGWGYTF. The rearrangement links TRBV15 to TRBJ1-2, with 7 positions matching TRBD1. The CDR3 spans 13 residues. Germline trimming cut 1 base from V and 8 bases from J; bases unmatched to any gene: 4. Germline V gives CDR1 LNHNV, CDR2 YYDKDF (reference sequence).

This chain uses TRBV9 with TRBJ2-5, with D perhaps TRBD2 (5 bases). This CDR3 contains 13 residues. Per germline, CDR1 SGDLS and CDR2 YYNGEE. V was pared by 3 bases and J by 5 bases, with 11 bases between. CDR3 nucleotide sequence: TGTGCCAGCAGCGGAGCCCCGGGGGAGACCCAGTACTTC. It specifies CASSGAPGETQYF.

This chain uses TRBV6-6 with TRBJ1-5; D ambiguous. CDR1 and CDR2 (germline): MNHNY, SVGAGI (reference sequence). V shed 2 bases and J shed 0 bases, with 11 bases lying between them. The length of the CDR3 is 16 residues. The CDR3 loop reads CASSYEGRGSNQPQHF. The CDR3 bases are TGTGCCAGCAGTTACGAGGGCCGGGGTAGCAATCAGCCCCAGCATTTT.

In DNA form, the CDR3 reads TGTGCCAGCAGTCGGCAGGGGGCGGACAATCAGCCCCAGCATTTT. It is translated as CASSRQGADNQPQHF. V and J are TRBV2 and TRBJ1-5, with TRBD1 matching over 8 bases. Unmatched junction bases numbered 6, after V lost 5 bases and J lost 3 bases. Germline V CDR1 and CDR2: SNHLY, FYNNEI. The CDR3 totals 15 residues.

This clone was observed a few times. CDR3 sequence reads: CAISAVPQETQYF. CDR3 DNA sequence: TGTGCCATCAGTGCGGTCCCTCAAGAGACCCAGTACTTC. The rearrangement joins TRBV10-3 to TRBJ2-5; no clear D. The CDR3 loop spans 13 amino acids. V lost 4 bases and J lost 2, with 8 bases in between. Germline V gives CDR1 ENHRY, CDR2 SYGVKD.

This chain links TRBV9 with TRBJ1-1; TRBD1 might be the D (6 bases). Germline loops: CDR1 SGDLS, CDR2 YYNGEE. Trimming stripped 2 bases from V and 2 bases from J, with 13 bases between. The CDR3 runs 15 residues. The CDR3 region is CASSVSTGPNTEAFF. The CDR3, as DNA: TGTGCCAGCAGCGTTAGCACAGGGCCAAACACTGAAGCTTTCTTT. The variable domain in full, with the rest retrieved from reference TRBV9 and TRBJ1-1, is DSGVTQTPKHLITATGQRVTLRCSPRSGDLSVYWYQQSLDQGLQFLIQYYNGEERAKGNILERFSAQQFPDLHSELNLSSLELGDSALYFCASSVSTGPNTEAFFGQGTRLTVV.

The V and J genes are TRBV5-1 and TRBJ2-1, with 9 nucleotides matching TRBD2. The CDR3 is 14 amino acids. Looked up from germline, CDR1 is SGHRS and CDR2 is YFSETQ. J lost 5 bases, V lost 8 bases, and 8 bases had no gene match. The CDR3 protein is CASSSGDRNNEQFF. The CDR3 DNA reads TGCGCCAGTTCTAGCGGGGACCGGAACAATGAGCAGTTCTTC.

The rearrangement links TRBV10-1 to TRBJ1-4; 12 bases line up with TRBD1. Looked up from germline, CDR1 is WNHNN and CDR2 is SYGVQD (reference sequence). J lost 8 bases, V lost 6 bases, and 13 bases had no gene match. This CDR3 has 17 amino acids. The CDR3 sequence is CASSLGTGGAGLEKLFF. The CDR3 DNA is TGCGCCAGCAGCCTCGGGACAGGGGGCGCGGGGTTAGAAAAACTGTTTTTT.

V and J are TRBV5-1 and TRBJ1-2, with D maybe TRBD1 (6 bases). Trimming took off 0 bases at V and 2 bases at J, with 11 bases between the two ends. There are 15 residues in the CDR3. CDR1 and CDR2 (germline): SGHRS, YFSETQ. The CDR3: CASSLARDTNYGYTF. CDR3 nucleotide sequence: TGCGCCAGCAGCTTGGCCAGGGACACAAACTATGGCTACACCTTC.

The rearrangement links TRBV7-8 to TRBJ1-2; TRBD1 matches at 10 bases. Germline V gene data show CDR1 as SGHVS and CDR2 as FQNEAQ. The CDR3 has 11 residues. Trimming cost V 5 bases and J 14 bases; bases outside gene matches: 5. CDR3 sequence reads: CASSPGTGVTF. CDR3 nucleotides: TGTGCCAGCAGCCCAGGGACAGGGGTAACCTTC.

The chain links TRBV10-1 to TRBJ1-2; no clear D. V lost 4 bases, J lost 8 bases, and 11 bases lay in between. Looked up from germline, CDR1 is WNHNN and CDR2 is SYGVQD (reference sequence). The CDR3 extends over 12 amino acids. This CDR3 is CASSGRGRGYTF. CDR3 DNA: TGCGCCAGCAGTGGCCGAGGGAGGGGCTACACCTTC.

This chain connects TRBV6-1 to TRBJ2-7; 9 bases agree with TRBD2. This CDR3 is built from 14 residues. CDR1 is MNHNS and CDR2 is SASEGT in the germline V gene. V lost 2 bases, J lost 7 bases, and 6 bases stayed unmatched. The CDR3 loop is CASSETKLAGEQYF. The DNA for the CDR3 is TGTGCCAGCAGTGAAACGAAACTAGCGGGTGAGCAGTACTTC.

The table lists this clone with a few counts. The genes are TRBV5-8 and TRBJ1-5; a weak D match, TRBD1 (5 bases). With 1 base removed from V and 5 bases from J, the gap between germline ends came to 7 bases. CDR1 is SGHTS, CDR2 YDEGEE, per germline. The CDR3 length is 13 residues. The CDR3 spells CASSLTRDQPQHF. CDR3 DNA sequence: TGTGCCAGCAGCTTGACCAGGGATCAGCCCCAGCATTTT.

The V and J genes are TRBV19 and TRBJ1-5; tentatively, D is TRBD1 (6 bases). The germline V gene encodes CDR1 LNHDA and CDR2 SQIVND (reference sequence). V lost 3 bases to trimming and J lost 6 bases, with 15 bases between them. CDR3 length: 15 amino acids. CDR3 residues: CASSIGGLSAQPQHF. The CDR3 region has the DNA TGTGCCAGTAGTATTGGGGGCCTTTCGGCTCAGCCCCAGCATTTT.

V gene TRBV7-8 combines with J gene TRBJ1-4, with unresolved D. V lost 5 bases to trimming and J lost 1 base, with 8 bases between them. Looked up from germline, CDR1 is SGHVS and CDR2 is FQNEAQ. The CDR3 length is 14 residues. This CDR3 reads CASSIQLTNEKLFF. CDR3 DNA: TGTGCCAGCAGCATACAGCTAACTAATGAAAAACTGTTTTTT.